The T cell receptor beta chain described here comes from a study of blood T cells in healthy people across ages. Study as a whole: Capture by template switching was about one barcoded beta molecule per two T cells.

Per germline, CDR1 LGHNT and CDR2 FRNRAP. This CDR3 is 18 amino acids long. With 9 bases clipped from V and 0 bases from J, the junction kept 12 bases outside the gene matches. A second PCR of 7 to 11 cycles used a sample-barcoded 5' primer and a J-beta primer mix. TCRdb analysed the 5' RACE reads with MiXCR anew, one entry per CDR3 protein. The sample consists of hundreds of thousands of distinct CDR3 sequences, approximately 50% of them appearing once. The sequence came from a woman in her sixties or seventies in good health. What was sequenced was blood. V and J are TRBV12-5 and TRBJ2-6; the match to TRBD1 covers 9 bases. CDR3 nucleotides: TGTGCTAGACTGACTCCGGGACAGGGCCCCTCTGGGGCCAACGTCCTGACTTTC. It is translated as CARLTPGQGPSGANVLTF.